This T cell receptor beta chain was sequenced for a study of Graves' ophthalmopathy and Graves' hyperthyroidism. The study amplified TCR beta CDR3 regions using RNA transcripts. The authors performed first-round RT-PCR with HTBI primers and then a second-round multiplex PCR. MiXCR was run by TCRdb on the multiplex PCR reads, yielding one entry per CDR3 protein. This table has almost 400,000 distinct CDR3 sequences, about 18% appearing once. This clonotype has a count of ten or more. Per the germline V gene, CDR1 is MDHEN and CDR2 is SYDVKM. With 5 bases clipped from V and 7 bases from J, the junction kept 13 bases outside the gene matches. CDR3 length: 16 amino acids.

V usage is TRBV28 and J usage is TRBJ2-2; 7 nucleotides line up with TRBD2. Sequences were obtained from peripheral blood. This clonotype was obtained from a woman aged 18 to 35 with Graves' ophthalmopathy. CDR3 loop: CASSQGGLGSVGELFF. DNA of the CDR3: TGTGCCAGCAGTCAAGGAGGACTAGGATCGGTCGGGGAGCTGTTTTTT.